A single sample gave rise to the 20 T cell receptor beta chains below, sequenced in a study of lymphopenia after photon versus proton radiotherapy. Sequencing used immunoSEQ multiplex PCR; TCRdb keeps in-frame clones, though not all of them. The sample contains 150,000 to 200,000 clones, 70% to 90% of which appear only once. The sample in question was peripheral blood, obtained from a patient treated with photon-based radiotherapy. The receptors derive from a man in his fifties or sixties with gastric cancer.

V is TRBV5-6 and J is TRBJ1-1, with unresolved D. CDR3 size: 14 residues. CDR1 and CDR2 from the germline V gene are SGHDT and YYEEEE. V lost 0 bases to trimming and J lost 0 bases, with 6 bases between them. CDR3 in DNA: TGTGCCAGCAGCTTGGGCCAGATGAACACTGAAGCTTTCTTT. Amino acids: CASSLGQMNTEAFF. Full variable domain (remainder filled in from reference TRBV5-6 and TRBJ1-1): DAGVTQSPTHLIKTRGQQVTLRCSPKSGHDTVSWYQQALGQGPQFIFQYYEEEERQRGNFPDRFSGHQFPNYSSELNVNALLLGDSALYLCASSLGQMNTEAFFGQGTRLTVV.

This chain connects TRBV2 to TRBJ1-3; the D gene is possibly TRBD1 (6 bases). V shed 8 bases and J shed 1 base, with 9 bases lying between them. The CDR3 runs to 13 residues. Germline-derived CDR1 and CDR2 are SNHLY and FYNNEI. The CDR3 coding sequence is TGTGCCAGCGCAGGGGCATCTGGAAACACCATATATTTT. Residues: CASAGASGNTIYF.

This rearrangement joins TRBV11-1 to TRBJ2-5; 7 bases are shared with TRBD2. The CDR3 contains 15 residues. Germline V gene sequence: CDR1 SGHAT, CDR2 FQDESV (reference sequence). Losses at the gene ends were 1 base for V and 4 bases for J; bases not matched to a gene: 6. The CDR3 reads CASSLVPGGGETQYF. The DNA of the CDR3 is TGTGCCAGCAGCTTAGTCCCAGGCGGGGGAGAGACCCAGTACTTC.

The rearrangement uses TRBV28 and TRBJ1-5, with 8 bases matching TRBD1. V lost 5 bases, J lost 8 bases, and 5 bases stayed unmatched. CDR1 and CDR2 (germline): MDHEN, SYDVKM. This CDR3 contains 13 residues. CDR3 coding DNA: TGTGCCAGCAGTAGGCACAGGGGGAAGCCCCAGCATTTT. Protein sequence: CASSRHRGKPQHF.

The CDR3 region is CASSPRGGGSQPQHF. Here the CDR3 DNA reads TGTGCCAGCAGCCCCCGAGGAGGGGGGAGTCAGCCCCAGCATTTT. The chain recombines TRBV7-9 with TRBJ1-5; the D gene is possibly TRBD1 (6 bases). This CDR3 has 15 amino acids. Deletions cut 5 bases from V and 6 bases from J, with 17 bases between. The germline V gene has CDR1 SEHNR and CDR2 FQNEAQ (reference sequence).

The gene calls are TRBV5-8 and TRBJ2-7; D uncertain. The CDR3 sequence is 14 residues long. CDR1 is SGHTS and CDR2 is YDEGEE in the germline V gene. V shed 3 bases and J shed 6 bases, with 16 bases lying between them. The CDR3 region has the DNA TGTGCCAGCAGCTCCCTAGGCATCGTGACCGAGCAGTACTTC. It specifies CASSSLGIVTEQYF.

The chain is built from TRBV5-1 and TRBJ2-1; maybe TRBD2 (6 bases). The CDR3 extends over 12 amino acids. From germline, CDR1 is SGHRS and CDR2 YFSETQ. V lost 7 bases and J lost 6, with 11 bases in between. CDR3 in DNA: TGCGCCAGCTACAGCGGGCTCAATGAGCAGTTCTTC. Its protein is CASYSGLNEQFF. Filled out from reference TRBV5-1 and TRBJ2-1, the complete variable domain reads KAGVTQTPRYLIKTRGQQVTLSCSPISGHRSVSWYQQTPGQGLQFLFEYFSETQRNKGNFPGRFSGRQFSNSRSEMNVSTLELGDSALYLCASYSGLNEQFFGPGTRLTVL.

The genes are TRBV4-3 and TRBJ2-7; 7 positions match TRBD1. The CDR3 consists of 14 residues. Germline-derived CDR1 and CDR2 are LGHNA and YSLEER. V dropped 4 bases and J dropped 0; count of bases not matched to a gene: 3. The CDR3 sequence is CASSLGQYSYEQYF. The CDR3 nucleotides are TGCGCCAGCAGCCTGGGACAGTACTCCTACGAGCAGTACTTC.

This clone was seen only once. V is TRBV2 and J is TRBJ2-7; 11 bases agree with TRBD2. CDR3 length: 16 amino acids. Germline V CDR1 and CDR2: SNHLY, FYNNEI. The V segment lost 6 bases and the J segment 4 bases; nucleotides outside the gene matches: 11. This CDR3 reads CASRDLASGRKYEQYF. CDR3 nucleotides: TGTGCCAGCAGGGACCTGGCTAGCGGGAGGAAGTACGAGCAGTACTTC.

The chain carries TRBV14 and TRBJ1-1; 7 bases match TRBD1. This CDR3 contains 14 residues. Per the germline V gene, CDR1 is SGHDN and CDR2 is FVKESK. Trimming removed 6 bases from V and 6 bases from J; junction bases left unmatched: 10. The CDR3 region has the DNA TGTGCCAGCAGTCCCTTGTCAGGGGGGGCTGAAGCTTTCTTT. Its translation is CASSPLSGGAEAFF. Drawing the rest from reference TRBV14 and TRBJ1-1, the complete variable domain is EAGVTQFPSHSVIEKGQTVTLRCDPISGHDNLYWYRRVMGKEIKFLLHFVKESKQDESGMPNNRFLAERTGGTYSTLKVQPAELEDSGVYFCASSPLSGGAEAFFGQGTRLTVV.

CDR3 amino acids: CASGLYLAGGYNEQFF. Here the CDR3 DNA reads TGTGCTAGTGGTTTGTATCTAGCGGGAGGGTACAATGAGCAGTTCTTC. The chain joins TRBV12-5 to TRBJ2-1; 12 bases are a match to TRBD2. This CDR3 region has 16 residues. Looked up from germline, CDR1 is LGHNT and CDR2 is FRNRAP. V shed 2 bases and J 4 bases; nucleotides not matched to a gene: 3.

This rearrangement joins TRBV2 to TRBJ1-2; D is uncertain. This CDR3 is 13 amino acids long. Trimming pared 11 bases from V and 5 bases from J, leaving 18 bases between. Germline CDR1 is SNHLY and CDR2 is FYNNEI. CDR3 DNA sequence: TGTGCCGGCTCGGGAGGGTCCCTTTATGGCTACACCTTC. Translation gives CAGSGGSLYGYTF.

This clone was counted between two and nine times. The rearrangement uses TRBV4-1 and TRBJ2-7, with TRBD1 as a possible D gene (6 bases). Germline-derived CDR1 and CDR2 are MGHRA and YSYEKL. The CDR3 is made up of 13 amino acids. The V gene lost 1 base and the J gene lost 5 bases, with 9 bases spanning the gap. In nucleotides, the CDR3 is TGCGCCAGCAGCCAAGGGGCAGGGGACGAGCAGTACTTC. It is translated as CASSQGAGDEQYF.

The chain's CDR3 is CASSLGTGVNTEAFF. The CDR3 nucleotides read TGTGCCAGCAGCTTAGGGACAGGGGTGAACACTGAAGCTTTCTTT. This chain uses TRBV11-2 with TRBJ1-1; 9 bases line up with TRBD1. V dropped 1 base and J dropped 0; count of bases not matched to a gene: 0. Germline V gives CDR1 SGHAT, CDR2 FQNNGV. The CDR3 covers 15 residues.

The J gene is TRBJ2-7, the V gene TRBV7-2; 11 bases match TRBD1. Trimming cost V 2 bases and J 2 bases; bases outside gene matches: 14. Per germline, CDR1 SGHTA and CDR2 FQGNSA. The CDR3 spans 19 residues. CDR3 DNA: TGTGCCAGCAGCTTAAACGGGACAGGGGGTTACCACGCCCCCTACGAGCAGTACTTC. It specifies CASSLNGTGGYHAPYEQYF.

This clone was found a few times. The chain couples TRBV29-1 to TRBJ1-5, with D possibly being TRBD1 (6 bases). The V gene lost 4 bases and the J gene lost 6 bases, with 10 bases spanning the gap. CDR3 length: 12 residues. Germline V gene sequence: CDR1 SQVTM, CDR2 ANQGSEA. The CDR3 sequence is CSVAGEGQPQHF. The CDR3 DNA reads TGCAGCGTTGCAGGGGAGGGTCAGCCCCAGCATTTT.

The chain is built from TRBV19 and TRBJ1-1; a possible D gene is TRBD1 (5 bases). The CDR3 is made up of 14 amino acids. V was cut by 5 bases and J by 1 base, with 11 bases left in between. Germline assignment: CDR1 LNHDA and CDR2 SQIVND (reference sequence). The CDR3 nucleotides are TGTGCCAGTAGTCCCGGGACCCCGAACACTGAAGCTTTCTTT. Translating gives CASSPGTPNTEAFF.

The chain joins TRBV2 to TRBJ1-4; 9 positions agree with TRBD1. The CDR3 loop spans 16 amino acids. The V gene's germline CDR1 is SNHLY and CDR2 FYNNEI. J gave up 1 base and V 6 bases, and 6 bases lay outside the gene matches. The CDR3 sequence: CASRMGQGKTNEKLFF. Written as DNA, the CDR3 is TGTGCCAGCAGGATGGGACAGGGAAAAACTAATGAAAAACTGTTTTTT. The full variable domain, in which reference TRBV2 and TRBJ1-4 provide the parts outside the CDR3, is EPEVTQTPSHQVTQMGQEVILRCVPISNHLYFYWYRQILGQKVEFLVSFYNNEISEKSEIFDDQFSVERPDGSNFTLKIRSTKLEDSAMYFCASRMGQGKTNEKLFFGSGTQLSVL.

The gene calls are TRBV27 and TRBJ1-2, with a weak D call TRBD1 (5 bases). In germline, CDR1 is MNHEY, CDR2 SMNVEV (reference sequence). The CDR3 is 14 amino acids. Trimming left V 6 bases short and J 0 bases short, with 11 bases between. The CDR3, as DNA: TGTGCCAGCAGCTCCCGGGGGTCTAACTATGGCTACACCTTC. This encodes CASSSRGSNYGYTF.

The chain recombines TRBV7-8 with TRBJ1-1; D ambiguous. V lost 2 bases and J lost 6, with 7 bases in between. This CDR3 is 12 amino acids long. Germline lookup yields CDR1 SGHVS and CDR2 FQNEAQ. CDR3 DNA sequence: TGTGCCAGCAGCTTATGGACGGCTGAAGCTTTCTTT. It specifies CASSLWTAEAFF. The full variable domain, with the rest looked up from reference TRBV7-8 and TRBJ1-1, is GAGVSQSPRYKVAKRGQDVALRCDPISGHVSLFWYQQALGQGPEFLTYFQNEAQLDKSGLPSDRFFAERPEGSVSTLKIQRTQQEDSAVYLCASSLWTAEAFFGQGTRLTVV.